This T cell receptor (beta chain) was retrieved from a study of shared clonotypes between healthy human individuals. Points from the study as a whole: Shared clonotypes across all four donors exceeded non-shared ones in generation probability. Researchers found naive subsets generally carried larger estimated richness than memory subsets.

This clone has only one observation. The antigen is undetermined. Profiled with immunoSEQ multiplex PCR; TCRdb holds only in-frame clones, not every one. Of about 2.3 million clones in the sample, about nine tenths are singletons; the top ten hold 0.3% to 0.45%. Input material: naive CD4+ T cells from PBMCs. Subset: CD45RA+ positively selected. This TCR came from a man between 18 and 35 years old in good health. Some clones in this sample may be carry-over from other donors' samples.

CDR3 sequence: CASLGTDTQYF. The CDR3 bases are TGCGCCAGCCTAGGCACAGATACGCAGTATTTT. The genes are TRBV5-1 and TRBJ2-3, with D uncertain. V lost 7 bases, J lost 1 base, and 4 bases lay in between. Germline CDR1 and CDR2: SGHRS and YFSETQ. The CDR3 sequence is 11 residues long. Together with reference TRBV5-1 and TRBJ2-3, the CDR3 gives the full variable domain: KAGVTQTPRYLIKTRGQQVTLSCSPISGHRSVSWYQQTPGQGLQFLFEYFSETQRNKGNFPGRFSGRQFSNSRSEMNVSTLELGDSALYLCASLGTDTQYFGPGTRLTVL.